This T cell receptor beta chain came from a study of spatial heterogeneity in lung cancer. Noted time point: sample taken at primary tumor resection. Patients with untreated early-stage non-small cell lung cancer, numbering around 71, were the donors. Unsorted whole RNA samples from tumor, nontumor lung or frozen PBMC were sequenced. Ten or more counts support this clonotype. This beta chain turned up in a library designed for alpha chains; as an off-target read, its abundance says little. V shed 7 bases, J shed 5 bases, and the junction held 6 bases outside the gene matches. Germline CDR1 is SQVTM and CDR2 is ANQGSEA. The CDR3 is made up of 12 amino acids. A unique molecular identifier was carried by every single TCR cDNA molecule. TCRdb re-called the 5' RACE reads through MiXCR, storing one row per CDR3 protein. The profile shows roughly 3,200 distinct CDR3 sequences, roughly 3.4% of them singletons.

The sequence derives from a human donor with early-stage non-small cell lung cancer. The J gene is TRBJ2-5, the V gene TRBV29-1; 8 nucleotides line up with TRBD2. Sequences were derived from lung tissue, sampled at surgery. The CDR3 nucleotides are TGCAGCGCCCGGGGGGGCGGGGAGACCCAGTACTTC. It translates to CSARGGGETQYF.